These 26 T cell receptor beta chains came from one sample sequenced in a study of cytomegalovirus exposure and HLA in healthy donors. In the PCR, 60 Vbeta and 13 Jbeta primers were used. Assay: immunoSEQ multiplex PCR; the TCRdb copy retains only in-frame clones and omits some. The sample lists tens of thousands of clones; around 80% were seen once. Material: PBMCs. The receptor set was obtained from a man in his forties or fifties in good health and CMV-seronegative.

The CDR3 spells CASSPDVLRAGANVLTF. The CDR3 nucleotides are TGCGCCAGCAGCCCCGACGTTTTGAGGGCCGGGGCCAACGTCCTGACTTTC. The chain carries TRBV4-1 and TRBJ2-6; perhaps TRBD2 as D (5 bases). This CDR3 comprises 17 residues. CDR1 MGHRA and CDR2 YSYEKL come from the germline V gene. Trimming took 4 bases from V and 4 from J, leaving 17 bases between them.

The chain recombines TRBV28 with TRBJ2-2; TRBD2 might be the D (5 bases). Germline loops: CDR1 MDHEN, CDR2 SYDVKM. The CDR3 has 13 amino acids. V lost 6 bases to trimming and J lost 9 bases, with 14 bases between them. The CDR3 loop is CASSPGEKRELFF. The CDR3 DNA reads as TGTGCCAGCAGCCCTGGGGAGAAAAGGGAGCTGTTTTTT.

The sample holds a few counts of this clone. The genes are TRBV5-4 and TRBJ1-6, with D tentatively TRBD1 (6 bases). Trimming cost V 3 bases and J 8 bases, with 15 bases left between them. The CDR3 sequence is 15 residues long. Germline-derived CDR1 and CDR2 are SGHNT and YYREEE (reference sequence). For the CDR3, the DNA is TGTGCCAGCAGCTCATACAGGGATCCCCATTCACCCCTCCACTTT. Amino acids: CASSSYRDPHSPLHF.

This clone was counted only a few times. This sequence joins TRBV6-6 and TRBJ1-1; tentative D call: TRBD1 (5 bases). From germline, CDR1 is MNHNY and CDR2 SVGAGI (reference sequence). V lost 6 bases, J lost 1 base, and 9 bases lay in between. The CDR3 has 13 amino acids. CDR3 coding DNA: TGTGCCAGCAGACAGACAGAGAACACTGAAGCTTTCTTT. Translating gives CASRQTENTEAFF.

The chain's CDR3 is CASSFRPGGTYEQYF. CDR3 sequence (DNA): TGTGCCAGCAGTTTTCGGCCGGGGGGCACCTACGAGCAGTACTTC. The chain joins TRBV27 to TRBJ2-7, with a tentative D call TRBD2 (7 bases). Trimming stripped 3 bases from V and 2 bases from J, with 14 bases between. This CDR3 has 15 amino acids. Germline CDR1 reads MNHEY; CDR2 reads SMNVEV (reference sequence).

The J gene is TRBJ2-7, the V gene TRBV10-3, with a tentative D call TRBD1 (6 bases). Trimming shortened V by 10 bases and J by 3 bases, and 10 bases separated the two germline ends. Germline CDR1 is ENHRY and CDR2 is SYGVKD. This CDR3 region has 11 residues. CDR3 amino acids: CATQGDYEQYF. The CDR3 DNA reads as TGTGCCACACAGGGAGACTACGAGCAGTACTTC.

The rearrangement links TRBV2 to TRBJ1-4, with TRBD1 matching over 7 bases. There are 14 residues in the CDR3. The trim removed 6 bases at V and 5 bases at J, leaving 6 bases unmatched. Germline CDR1 SNHLY, CDR2 FYNNEI. The chain's CDR3 is CASRPGTANEKLFF. In DNA form, the CDR3 reads TGTGCCAGCAGACCTGGGACAGCAAATGAAAAACTGTTTTTT.

The sample holds one count of this clone. V usage is TRBV10-3 and J usage is TRBJ2-2; TRBD1 aligns across 9 bases. The CDR3 consists of 17 residues. The germline V gene has CDR1 ENHRY and CDR2 SYGVKD. Trimming took 5 bases from V and 6 from J; bases not matched to a gene: 13. The chain's CDR3 is CAISPGTGWGRAGELFF. CDR3 nucleotide sequence: TGTGCCATCAGTCCCGGGACAGGGTGGGGACGGGCCGGGGAGCTGTTTTTT.

V usage is TRBV9 and J usage is TRBJ1-2, with 7 bases matching TRBD1. The J segment lost 3 bases and the V segment lost 0 bases, leaving 5 bases of the junction unmatched. The CDR3 extends over 15 amino acids. Germline-derived CDR1 and CDR2 are SGDLS and YYNGEE. CDR3 residues: CASSVDEGAHYGYTF. The DNA of the CDR3 is TGTGCCAGCAGCGTAGATGAGGGGGCGCACTATGGCTACACCTTC.

The CDR3 DNA reads TGTGCCAGCAGCCGTGGAACAGACTATGGCTACACCTTC. Translating gives CASSRGTDYGYTF. This sequence joins TRBV6-5 and TRBJ1-2; D is ambiguous. Germline CDR1 is MNHEY and CDR2 is SVGAGI. This CDR3 has 13 residues. Trimming took off 6 bases at V and 3 bases at J, with 11 bases between the two ends.

The rearrangement links TRBV7-3 to TRBJ2-3, with a tentative D call TRBD2 (5 bases). The CDR3 totals 17 residues. From germline, CDR1 is SGHTA and CDR2 FQGTGA. Between the trimmed V and J ends, which lost 3 bases and 0 bases, there was a span of 16 bases. CDR3 sequence (DNA): TGTGCCAGCAGCTTCGAAGGAGGCAGCCGCAGCACAGATACGCAGTATTTT. Residues: CASSFEGGSRSTDTQYF.

The chain couples TRBV28 to TRBJ2-4; D remains ambiguous. This CDR3 has 11 amino acids. V was trimmed by 3 bases and J by 15 bases, leaving 12 bases between them. Germline V gene lookup returns CDR1 MDHEN and CDR2 SYDVKM. The CDR3 protein is CASSFANSRYF. The CDR3 nucleotides are TGTGCCAGCAGTTTTGCCAACTCAAGGTACTTC.

The genes are TRBV7-6 and TRBJ2-6; D is undetermined. Germline-derived CDR1 and CDR2 are SGHVS and FNYEAQ. The V gene lost 0 bases and the J gene lost 0 bases, with 9 bases spanning the gap. The CDR3 is made up of 17 amino acids. CDR3 DNA: TGTGCCAGCAGCTTAGCGCCAGGCTCCTCTGGGGCCAACGTCCTGACTTTC. Its translation: CASSLAPGSSGANVLTF. Full variable domain (missing parts from reference TRBV7-6 and TRBJ2-6): GAGVSQSPRYKVTKRGQDVALRCDPISGHVSLYWYRQALGQGPEFLTYFNYEAQQDKSGLPNDRFSAERPEGSISTLTIQRTEQRDSAMYRCASSLAPGSSGANVLTFGAGSRLTVL.

The rearrangement uses TRBV9 and TRBJ1-6; no firm D call. The CDR3 sequence is 16 residues long. CDR1 is SGDLS, CDR2 YYNGEE, per germline. Trimming shortened V by 2 bases and J by 6 bases, and 15 bases separated the two germline ends. DNA for the CDR3: TGTGCCAGCAGCGTGAGAGAAGGTGCGGGTAATTCACCCCTCCACTTT. It specifies CASSVREGAGNSPLHF.

This chain uses TRBV27 with TRBJ2-7; 10 bases align to TRBD1. CDR1 MNHEY and CDR2 SMNVEV come from the germline V gene (reference sequence). V lost 5 bases, J lost 5 bases, and 6 bases stayed unmatched. The CDR3 consists of 14 residues. The CDR3 DNA reads as TGTGCCAGCAGTGTGGGACAGGGGAGGAACGAGCAGTACTTC. Its protein is CASSVGQGRNEQYF.

About this clone itself: The sample contains more than one DNA sequence encoding this CDR3. CDR3 bases: TGTGCCAGCAGCTATTGGGACAGGAACTACGAGCAGTACTTC. This sequence encodes CASSYWDRNYEQYF. The chain combines TRBV5-4 with TRBJ2-7; 8 nucleotides align to TRBD1. This CDR3 comprises 14 residues. Per the germline V gene, CDR1 is SGHNT and CDR2 is YYREEE (reference sequence). V dropped 3 bases and J dropped 3; count of bases not matched to a gene: 5.

V and J are TRBV11-2 and TRBJ2-2; D possibly corresponds to TRBD1 (5 bases). V lost 1 base to trimming and J lost 6 bases, with 15 bases between them. Per the germline V gene, CDR1 is SGHAT and CDR2 is FQNNGV. The CDR3 has 16 residues. CDR3 DNA sequence: TGTGCCAGCAGCTTAGTTACAGGCCGGGTCCCCGGGGAGCTGTTTTTT. Its translation: CASSLVTGRVPGELFF.

V and J are TRBV7-6 and TRBJ2-1, with 8 bases aligning to TRBD2. J gave up 1 base and V 5 bases, and 4 bases lay outside the gene matches. This CDR3 is 15 amino acids long. CDR1 is SGHVS, CDR2 FNYEAQ, per germline. CDR3 in amino acids: CASSPRGGSYNEQFF. Written as DNA, the CDR3 is TGTGCCAGCAGCCCACGGGGGGGGTCCTACAATGAGCAGTTCTTC.

This rearrangement joins TRBV12-5 to TRBJ2-1, with TRBD2 as a possible D gene (6 bases). CDR3 length: 15 residues. Trimming stripped 6 bases from V and 7 bases from J, with 19 bases between. Germline values: CDR1 LGHNT, CDR2 FRNRAP. CDR3 sequence reads: CASGRGTDPWNEQFF. Written as DNA, the CDR3 is TGTGCTAGTGGCCGGGGGACGGACCCGTGGAATGAGCAGTTCTTC.

The chain is built from TRBV6-6 and TRBJ2-5, with D perhaps TRBD1 (5 bases). The CDR3 consists of 16 residues. CDR1 and CDR2 from the germline V gene are MNHNY and SVGAGI (reference sequence). V was trimmed by 0 bases and J by 2 bases, leaving 13 bases between them. The DNA of the CDR3 is TGTGCCAGCAGTTACTCTGAAGGGGTCGCACAAGAGACCCAGTACTTC. This codes for CASSYSEGVAQETQYF.

This chain connects TRBV10-3 to TRBJ2-2, with 8 bases matching TRBD2. CDR1 and CDR2 from the germline V gene are ENHRY and SYGVKD. V lost 4 bases, J lost 4 bases, and 5 bases stayed unmatched. The CDR3 is 15 residues long. The CDR3 is CAISAAGGGTGELFF. DNA of the CDR3: TGTGCCATCAGTGCGGCGGGGGGAGGCACCGGGGAGCTGTTTTTT.

This clone showed up just a few times. The rearrangement joins TRBV5-6 to TRBJ2-7, with 8 positions matching TRBD2. The germline gives CDR1 SGHDT, CDR2 YYEEEE. CDR3 size: 15 residues. J gave up 4 bases and V 5 bases, and 11 bases lay outside the gene matches. As DNA, the CDR3 is TGTGCCAGCAGTTATTCCGGGACTAGTTCGTACGAGCAGTACTTC. This translates into CASSYSGTSSYEQYF.

This clone was detected only a few times. The chain recombines TRBV7-3 with TRBJ2-2, with a tentative D call TRBD2 (5 bases). Trimming shortened V by 6 bases and J by 4 bases, and 18 bases separated the two germline ends. Germline CDR1 is SGHTA and CDR2 is FQGTGA. The CDR3 runs to 16 residues. CDR3 sequence reads: CASRSEGRALTGELFF. Written as DNA, the CDR3 is TGTGCCAGCAGGTCAGAAGGGCGGGCACTCACCGGGGAGCTGTTTTTT.

This chain connects TRBV7-9 to TRBJ1-3; D is uncertain. Germline CDR1 reads SEHNR; CDR2 reads FQNEAQ (reference sequence). V was clipped by 0 bases and J by 2 bases, with 14 bases between them. The CDR3 contains 17 residues. The CDR3 protein is CASSLASVEVTGNTIYF. The CDR3 coding sequence is TGTGCCAGCAGCTTAGCCTCGGTTGAGGTTACTGGAAACACCATATATTTT.

The chain uses TRBV7-8 and TRBJ1-2, with 11 bases identical to TRBD1. With 5 bases clipped from V and 4 bases from J, the junction kept 6 bases outside the gene matches. The CDR3 covers 15 residues. CDR1 SGHVS and CDR2 FQNEAQ come from the germline V gene. This CDR3 is CASSPGTGGPYGYTF. CDR3 coding DNA: TGTGCCAGCAGCCCCGGGACAGGGGGACCCTATGGCTACACCTTC.

V usage is TRBV6-6 and J usage is TRBJ1-5; TRBD1 agrees at 8 bases. J was trimmed by 7 bases and V by 4 bases; bases with no gene match: 6. Germline loops: CDR1 MNHNY, CDR2 SVGAGI (reference sequence). This CDR3 has 14 residues. The CDR3 region is CASSFTGGSQPQHF. Written as DNA, the CDR3 is TGTGCCAGCAGTTTCACAGGGGGTTCGCAGCCCCAGCATTTT.